Shown below are 20 T cell receptor beta chains from a single sample sequenced in a study of post-analysis software for immune sequencing data. Study-level results: A handful of TRBV segments (TRBV5-6, TRBV5-1 and TRBV20-1 among them) occurred more frequently in patients than in controls.

Unique molecular identifiers were present in the TCR beta cDNA libraries. Each CDR3 protein gets one entry after TCRdb re-called the PCR reads with MiXCR. The profile shows 750,000 to 950,000 distinct CDR3 sequences, roughly 50% of them singletons. What these receptors recognize is not known. The sample taken for sequencing was blood. Source of these receptors: a girl aged 5-17 years with multiple sclerosis.

This clonotype was detected a few times. The V and J genes are TRBV6-5 and TRBJ1-2; D gene uncertain. The CDR3 totals 17 residues. Deletions cut 2 bases from V and 4 bases from J, with 20 bases between. Germline lookup yields CDR1 MNHEY and CDR2 SVGAGI. This CDR3 is CASSYRMLSRDPYGYTF. CDR3 in DNA: TGTGCCAGCAGTTACCGCATGCTGAGTAGGGATCCCTATGGCTACACCTTC.

This clonotype has a single count. This rearrangement joins TRBV27 to TRBJ2-5; D not certain. TRBJ2-7 explains the end of the DNA better; the J call may be wrong. This CDR3 comprises 16 residues. The germline V gene encodes CDR1 MNHEY and CDR2 SMNVEV (reference sequence). For the CDR3, the DNA is TGTGCCAGCAGCCGTCAAGACTTTTACTCAATCTACGAGCAGTACTTC. Amino acid sequence: CASSRQDFYSIYEQYF.

This clonotype was seen a few times. The chain links TRBV29-1 to TRBJ1-2; TRBD1 matches 7 bases. Germline V lookup: CDR1 SQVTM, CDR2 ANQGSEA. The CDR3 runs to 11 residues. V was pared by 6 bases and J by 8 bases, with 6 bases of the junction left unmatched. CDR3 bases: TGCAGCGTAGCGCAGGGGGAAGGCTACACCTTC. Its translation: CSVAQGEGYTF.

This sequence joins TRBV29-1 and TRBJ1-2; perhaps TRBD1 as D (6 bases). CDR3 length: 11 amino acids. Germline CDR1 is SQVTM and CDR2 is ANQGSEA. Between the trimmed V and J ends, which lost 4 bases and 8 bases, there was a span of 11 bases. In DNA form, the CDR3 reads TGCAGCGTTGGGGGGCCGCGAGGCTACACCTTC. Translating gives CSVGGPRGYTF.

The chain links TRBV12-3 or TRBV12-4 to TRBJ1-1; perhaps TRBD1 as D (6 bases). The CDR3 length is 16 residues. V was trimmed by 6 bases and J by 5 bases, leaving 22 bases between them. The CDR3 DNA is TGTGCCAGCAGGTTTATTCAGGGAGGGGGGAGGACTGAAGCTTTCTTT. Translation gives CASRFIQGGGRTEAFF.

The chain combines TRBV6-6 with TRBJ2-7, with 8 positions matching TRBD1. The CDR3 contains 15 residues. V lost 4 bases and J lost 3; bases outside the gene matches: 8. Germline assignment: CDR1 MNHNY and CDR2 SVGAGI (reference sequence). The CDR3 here is CASSSPGTGLYEQYF. The CDR3 region has the DNA TGTGCCAGCAGTTCCCCCGGGACAGGCCTCTACGAGCAGTACTTC.

The chain links TRBV5-1 to TRBJ1-2, with D perhaps matching TRBD1 (6 bases). CDR1 is SGHRS and CDR2 is YFSETQ in the germline V gene. This CDR3 contains 16 residues. With 0 bases removed from V and 2 bases from J, the gap between germline ends came to 14 bases. The CDR3 reads CASSLGDTLWNYGYTF. Here the CDR3 DNA reads TGCGCCAGCAGCTTGGGGGACACCCTGTGGAACTATGGCTACACCTTC. The full variable domain, with the rest looked up from reference TRBV5-1 and TRBJ1-2, is KAGVTQTPRYLIKTRGQQVTLSCSPISGHRSVSWYQQTPGQGLQFLFEYFSETQRNKGNFPGRFSGRQFSNSRSEMNVSTLELGDSALYLCASSLGDTLWNYGYTFGSGTRLTVV.

This rearrangement joins TRBV14 to TRBJ2-5; D not certain. Per the germline V gene, CDR1 is SGHDN and CDR2 is FVKESK. The CDR3 loop spans 14 amino acids. V dropped 4 bases and J dropped 2 bases, with 11 bases sitting between them. CDR3 amino acids: CASSLNSYQETQYF. The CDR3 DNA is TGTGCCAGCAGCCTAAACAGCTATCAAGAGACCCAGTACTTC.

This sequence joins TRBV5-6 and TRBJ2-5; 12 bases map to TRBD1. The V gene's germline CDR1 is SGHDT and CDR2 YYEEEE. Trimming at V came to 4 bases and at J to 11 bases, leaving 12 bases not matched to a gene. This CDR3 has 15 residues. The CDR3 nucleotides read TGTGCCAGCAGCCTCGGGACAGGGGGCGTGAAAGAGCAGTACTTC. Its translation: CASSLGTGGVKEQYF.

The chain couples TRBV27 to TRBJ2-2; D may be TRBD2 (5 bases). Germline V lookup: CDR1 MNHEY, CDR2 SMNVEV (reference sequence). The V end was cut by 5 bases, the J end by 6 bases, with 10 bases between. This CDR3 spans 13 amino acids. The CDR3 loop reads CASSGTSSGELFF. The CDR3 DNA is TGTGCCAGCAGTGGCACTAGTTCCGGGGAGCTGTTTTTT.

V is TRBV2 and J is TRBJ2-6, with D perhaps TRBD1 (6 bases). Deletions cut 6 bases from V and 4 bases from J, with 13 bases between. Germline loops: CDR1 SNHLY, CDR2 FYNNEI. The CDR3 covers 15 residues. The CDR3 sequence: CASRYRVTGANVLTF. The CDR3 DNA reads TGTGCCAGCAGATACAGGGTCACAGGGGCCAACGTCCTGACTTTC.

The chain has TRBV18 and TRBJ2-1; no clear D. Trimming removed 2 bases at V and 7 bases at J, with 15 bases between. The CDR3 runs 15 residues. Germline CDR1 KGHSH, CDR2 LQKENI. The CDR3: CASSPSLVAKNEQFF. CDR3 sequence (DNA): TGTGCCAGCTCACCATCTCTAGTGGCCAAAAATGAGCAGTTCTTC.

The V call is TRBV5-5, the J call TRBJ1-6; D gene ambiguous. Germline V gene sequence: CDR1 SGHKS, CDR2 YYEKEE (reference sequence). The ends were cut back, 0 bases at V and 8 bases at J, with 9 bases in the middle. The CDR3 consists of 14 residues. CDR3 sequence: CASSLVRADSPLHF. In DNA, the CDR3 is TGTGCCAGCAGCTTGGTCCGTGCCGATTCACCCCTCCACTTT.

The genes are TRBV29-1 and TRBJ2-1, with 10 bases identical to TRBD2. The V gene end was trimmed by 6 bases and the J gene end by 8 bases; junction bases not matched to a gene: 7. Looked up from germline, CDR1 is SQVTM and CDR2 is ANQGSEA. This CDR3 contains 13 residues. The CDR3 sequence is CSVGLAGVDEQFF. The DNA of the CDR3 is TGCAGCGTAGGGCTAGCGGGAGTCGATGAGCAGTTCTTC.

In its sample, this clonotype was seen a few times. This sequence joins TRBV29-1 and TRBJ2-7; TRBD1 or TRBD2 may be the D gene (5 bases each). This CDR3 comprises 12 residues. Germline CDR1 SQVTM, CDR2 ANQGSEA. V was shortened by 4 bases and J by 6 bases, with 13 bases between the two germline ends. CDR3 DNA sequence: TGCAGCGTTGGTCTAGGGACCCGCGAGCAGTACTTC. Protein: CSVGLGTREQYF.

The chain recombines TRBV12-3 or TRBV12-4 with TRBJ2-3, with 8 bases aligning to TRBD1. The CDR3 has 14 amino acids. V gave up 3 bases and J gave up 8 bases; unmatched junction bases: 7. CDR3: CASSFGQGAVTQYF. CDR3 in DNA: TGTGCCAGCAGTTTCGGGCAGGGGGCGGTTACGCAGTATTTT.

V and J are TRBV20-1 and TRBJ2-7; 10 bases agree with TRBD2. The CDR3 contains 15 residues. Germline CDR1 is DFQATT and CDR2 is SNEGSKA (reference sequence). J was trimmed by 4 bases and V by 0 bases; bases with no gene match: 6. For the CDR3, the DNA is TGCAGTGCTAGAGAACTAGCGGGATCTCCTTACGAGCAGTACTTC. Its protein is CSARELAGSPYEQYF.

This clonotype was observed a single time. The rearrangement joins TRBV10-3 to TRBJ2-1; 8 bases align to TRBD2. This CDR3 contains 15 residues. Germline V gene sequence: CDR1 ENHRY, CDR2 SYGVKD. Losses at the gene ends were 3 bases for V and 6 bases for J; bases not matched to a gene: 7. DNA of the CDR3: TGTGCCATCAGTGAATATCGGGGGGGGATCAATGAGCAGTTCTTC. The encoded protein is CAISEYRGGINEQFF.

The chain is built from TRBV11-1 and TRBJ1-4; TRBD1 might be the D (6 bases). V lost 5 bases, J lost 8 bases, and 18 bases lay in between. This CDR3 has 15 residues. Germline V gives CDR1 SGHAT, CDR2 FQDESV (reference sequence). As DNA, the CDR3 is TGTGCCAGCAGCGAAGGGACACAGTGGGGCGAAAAACTGTTTTTT. Its protein is CASSEGTQWGEKLFF.

DNA for the CDR3: TGTGCCAGCAGTTTCTCTGGCCTAGGGGGCAATCAGCCCCAGCATTTT. Residues: CASSFSGLGGNQPQHF. The chain employs TRBV28 and TRBJ1-5; D might be TRBD1 (5 bases). Germline CDR1 and CDR2: MDHEN and SYDVKM. Trimming pared 3 bases from V and 2 bases from J, leaving 14 bases between. This CDR3 is built from 16 residues.